These 17 T cell receptor beta chains originate from one sample sequenced in a study of cytomegalovirus exposure and HLA in healthy donors (dated by TCRdb to the late 2010s). The library was produced with the immunoSEQ multiplex PCR assay. The multiplex PCR relied on a mix of 60 forward primers for TCR Vbeta segments and 13 reverse primers for TCR Jbeta segments. TCRdb limited this immuneACCESS table to in-frame rearrangements with V and J called. A share of clones is missing; checked studies link under half to unresolved V genes, and the rest is unexplained. The sample's clone listing holds over 65,000 clones. The ten most abundant clones make up about 4.6% of the sample. Material: PBMCs. The receptors originated from a man aged 25 to 40 in good health and CMV-seronegative.

This chain joins TRBV7-2 and TRBJ2-5, with TRBD1 matching 7 bases. CDR3 length equals 15 residues. Per the germline V gene, CDR1 is SGHTA and CDR2 is FQGNSA. V shed 4 bases and J 5 bases; nucleotides not matched to a gene: 10. CDR3 DNA: TGTGCCAGCAGCTCGAGGGGGCCACCCGGGGAGACCCAGTACTTC. This codes for CASSSRGPPGETQYF.

J is TRBJ2-1 and V is TRBV20-1; unclear D gene. The CDR3 covers 11 residues. Trimming left V 5 bases short and J 7 bases short, with 9 bases between. Germline values: CDR1 DFQATT, CDR2 SNEGSKA (reference sequence). CDR3 residues: CSAGTPNEQFF. CDR3 bases: TGCAGTGCTGGCACCCCGAATGAGCAGTTCTTC.

The chain links TRBV11-2 to TRBJ2-5; 8 bases are a match to TRBD2. The V segment lost 5 bases and the J segment 2 bases; nucleotides outside the gene matches: 4. Germline V CDR1 and CDR2: SGHAT, FQNNGV. The CDR3 loop spans 14 amino acids. The CDR3 coding sequence is TGTGCCAGCAGCCTCCGACTAGCGCAAGAGACCCAGTACTTC. Translated: CASSLRLAQETQYF.

This chain links TRBV18 with TRBJ2-1; 9 bases fit TRBD1. In germline, CDR1 is KGHSH, CDR2 LQKENI. V gave up 4 bases and J gave up 7 bases; unmatched junction bases: 11. The CDR3 is 16 residues long. The CDR3 reads CASSLNTGGSGNEQFF. In DNA, the CDR3 is TGTGCCAGCTCACTTAATACAGGGGGCTCGGGGAATGAGCAGTTCTTC.

The chain couples TRBV19 to TRBJ1-2; 10 positions agree with TRBD1. The germline gives CDR1 LNHDA, CDR2 SQIVND (reference sequence). Unmatched junction bases numbered 11, after V lost 5 bases and J lost 5 bases. There are 16 residues in the CDR3. The chain's CDR3 is CASSASGTGVPYGYTF. CDR3 nucleotide sequence: TGTGCCAGTAGTGCGTCCGGGACAGGGGTCCCATATGGCTACACCTTC.

This rearrangement joins TRBV10-3 to TRBJ1-5; maybe TRBD1 (5 bases). Looked up from germline, CDR1 is ENHRY and CDR2 is SYGVKD. V was trimmed by 6 bases and J by 1 base, leaving 10 bases between them. This CDR3 has 14 residues. The CDR3 DNA reads as TGTGCCATCAGCGGACACGGGAGCAATCAGCCCCAGCATTTT. Translating gives CAISGHGSNQPQHF.

The CDR3 spells CAISETSRSSYNEQFF. In nucleotides, the CDR3 is TGTGCCATCAGTGAAACTAGCAGGAGCTCCTACAATGAGCAGTTCTTC. V is TRBV10-3 and J is TRBJ2-1; weak D call: TRBD2 (6 bases). The V gene's germline CDR1 is ENHRY and CDR2 SYGVKD. The CDR3 runs 16 residues. V lost 3 bases and J lost 0, with 12 bases in between.

The rearrangement links TRBV5-1 to TRBJ1-1; 8 nucleotides line up with TRBD1. CDR3 length: 17 amino acids. With 3 bases clipped from V and 1 base from J, the junction kept 11 bases outside the gene matches. Germline-derived CDR1 and CDR2 are SGHRS and YFSETQ. The CDR3 DNA follows: TGCGCCAGCAGCTCCGACCAGGGGGCATTTAGGAACACTGAAGCTTTCTTT. Its translation: CASSSDQGAFRNTEAFF.

The rearrangement links TRBV4-1 to TRBJ1-1, with D unresolved. The V gene lost 1 base and the J gene lost 10 bases, with 10 bases spanning the gap. The germline CDR1 and CDR2 sequences are MGHRA and YSYEKL. The CDR3 spans 12 residues. The CDR3 bases are TGCGCCAGCAGCCAAGCACGGCGGGGAGCTTTCTTT. Amino acids: CASSQARRGAFF.

The gene calls are TRBV5-1 and TRBJ1-1, with D unclear. The CDR3 covers 14 residues. The germline CDR1 and CDR2 sequences are SGHRS and YFSETQ. The V and J ends lost 0 bases and 1 base respectively, with 7 bases between them. The CDR3 sequence is CASSLGSGNTEAFF. DNA of the CDR3: TGCGCCAGCAGCTTGGGCTCGGGGAACACTGAAGCTTTCTTT.

The chain combines TRBV9 with TRBJ1-2; a possible D gene is TRBD1 (5 bases). This CDR3 comprises 14 residues. Trimming took off 3 bases at V and 5 bases at J, with 14 bases between the two ends. Looked up from germline, CDR1 is SGDLS and CDR2 is YYNGEE. CDR3 sequence (DNA): TGTGCCAGCAGCGCCCTGGGGGGGGGTTATGGCTACACCTTC. The encoded protein is CASSALGGGYGYTF.

V is TRBV5-6 and J is TRBJ1-1; D not certain. The CDR3 length is 13 residues. Germline values: CDR1 SGHDT, CDR2 YYEEEE. The V and J ends lost 4 bases and 4 bases respectively, with 11 bases between them. The CDR3 loop reads CASSRRSVTEAFF. For the CDR3, the DNA is TGTGCCAGCAGCCGACGAAGCGTCACTGAAGCTTTCTTT. Variable domain in full (rest from reference TRBV5-6 and TRBJ1-1): DAGVTQSPTHLIKTRGQQVTLRCSPKSGHDTVSWYQQALGQGPQFIFQYYEEEERQRGNFPDRFSGHQFPNYSSELNVNALLLGDSALYLCASSRRSVTEAFFGQGTRLTVV.

The rearrangement uses TRBV5-1 and TRBJ2-3; 8 nucleotides agree with TRBD2. This CDR3 comprises 16 residues. J was trimmed by 5 bases and V by 4 bases; bases with no gene match: 12. Germline V lookup: CDR1 SGHRS, CDR2 YFSETQ. The CDR3 region is CASSPTGTSVVDTQYF. The CDR3 region has the DNA TGCGCCAGCAGCCCCACCGGGACTAGTGTGGTAGATACGCAGTATTTT.

The chain joins TRBV7-2 to TRBJ2-7; D gene uncertain. V was clipped by 5 bases and J by 5 bases, with 16 bases between them. The CDR3 consists of 14 residues. Per germline, CDR1 SGHTA and CDR2 FQGNSA. The CDR3 nucleotides read TGTGCCAGCAGCACACACGGGTATACCCACGAGCAGTACTTC. As protein: CASSTHGYTHEQYF.

This chain connects TRBV5-4 to TRBJ2-4; 8 positions agree with TRBD1. This CDR3 is 16 amino acids long. Germline lookup yields CDR1 SGHNT and CDR2 YYREEE (reference sequence). J gave up 6 bases and V 0 bases, and 8 bases lay outside the gene matches. The CDR3 region is CASSLGETGEANIQYF. Written as DNA, the CDR3 is TGTGCCAGCAGCTTGGGCGAGACAGGGGAGGCAAACATTCAGTACTTC. Filled out from reference TRBV5-4 and TRBJ2-4, the complete variable domain reads ETGVTQSPTHLIKTRGQQVTLRCSSQSGHNTVSWYQQALGQGPQFIFQYYREEENGRGNFPPRFSGLQFPNYSSELNVNALELDDSALYLCASSLGETGEANIQYFGAGTRLSVL.

The V and J genes are TRBV6-5 and TRBJ2-7; possible D gene TRBD2, 5 bases. This CDR3 has 14 amino acids. The V gene lost 2 bases and the J gene lost 0 bases, with 8 bases spanning the gap. The germline gives CDR1 MNHEY, CDR2 SVGAGI. The CDR3 loop is CASSYERDSYEQYF. The CDR3 region has the DNA TGTGCCAGCAGTTACGAGAGGGACTCCTACGAGCAGTACTTC.

The CDR3 loop is CASSVDSGGRVYGYTF. CDR3 coding DNA: TGTGCCAGCAGCGTAGACTCAGGGGGTCGGGTCTATGGCTACACCTTC. This chain links TRBV9 with TRBJ1-2; 7 nucleotides match TRBD1. V dropped 0 bases and J dropped 4; count of bases not matched to a gene: 9. The CDR3 sequence is 16 residues long. CDR1 is SGDLS and CDR2 is YYNGEE in the germline V gene.